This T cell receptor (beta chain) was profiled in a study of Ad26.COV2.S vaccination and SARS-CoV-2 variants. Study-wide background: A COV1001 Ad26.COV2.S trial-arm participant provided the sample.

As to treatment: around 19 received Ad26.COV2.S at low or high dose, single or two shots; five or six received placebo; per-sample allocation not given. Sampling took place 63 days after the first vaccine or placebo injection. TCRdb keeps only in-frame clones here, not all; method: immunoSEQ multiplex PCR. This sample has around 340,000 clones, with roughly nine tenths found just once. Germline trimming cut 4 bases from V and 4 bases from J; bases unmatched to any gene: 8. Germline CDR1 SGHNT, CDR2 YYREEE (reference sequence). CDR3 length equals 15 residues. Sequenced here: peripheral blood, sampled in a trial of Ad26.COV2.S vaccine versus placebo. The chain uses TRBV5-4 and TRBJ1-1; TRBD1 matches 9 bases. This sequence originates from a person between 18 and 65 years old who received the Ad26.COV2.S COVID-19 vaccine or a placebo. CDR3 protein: CASSQGQGLPTEAFF. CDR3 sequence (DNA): TGTGCCAGCAGCCAAGGACAGGGGTTGCCCACTGAAGCTTTCTTT. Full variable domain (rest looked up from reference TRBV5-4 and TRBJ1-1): ETGVTQSPTHLIKTRGQQVTLRCSSQSGHNTVSWYQQALGQGPQFIFQYYREEENGRGNFPPRFSGLQFPNYSSELNVNALELDDSALYLCASSQGQGLPTEAFFGQGTRLTVV.